This T cell receptor (beta chain) was captured in a study of monozygotic twins with inflammatory bowel disease. General study points: The co-twins with IBD showed lower TCRbeta diversity (inverse Simpson) than their healthy siblings. People with IBD had fewer clonotypes in common with others than healthy twins did, especially with disease activity.

As regards this clonotype: The antigen remains undetermined.

TCRdb reprocessed the 5' RACE reads, with one entry per CDR3 protein and no DNA. The listing records some 400,000 distinct CDR3 sequences. One blood sample of roughly 2.5 ml was taken from each donor. Germline CDR1 MDHEN, CDR2 SYDVKM. This CDR3 region has 16 residues. The origin of this receptor is a human donor with ulcerative colitis or Crohn's disease, or a healthy co-twin of an affected twin (not recorded which). J is TRBJ1-1 and V is TRBV28; TCRdb names TRBD1, which stays unverified in the absence of DNA. The material sequenced was blood. CDR3 residues: CASSLRSGGLNTEAFF.